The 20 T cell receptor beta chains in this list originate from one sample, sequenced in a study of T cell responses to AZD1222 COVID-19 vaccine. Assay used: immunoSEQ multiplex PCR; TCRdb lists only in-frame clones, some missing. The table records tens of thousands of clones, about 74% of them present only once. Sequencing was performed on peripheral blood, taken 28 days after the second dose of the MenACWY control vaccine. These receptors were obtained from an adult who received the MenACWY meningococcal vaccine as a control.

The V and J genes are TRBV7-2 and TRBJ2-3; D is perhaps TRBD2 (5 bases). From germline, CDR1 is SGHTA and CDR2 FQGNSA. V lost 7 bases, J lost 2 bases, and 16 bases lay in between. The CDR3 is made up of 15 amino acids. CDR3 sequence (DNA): TGTGCCAGCACCTCACTCGGCGGACTCACAGATACGCAGTATTTT. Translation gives CASTSLGGLTDTQYF.

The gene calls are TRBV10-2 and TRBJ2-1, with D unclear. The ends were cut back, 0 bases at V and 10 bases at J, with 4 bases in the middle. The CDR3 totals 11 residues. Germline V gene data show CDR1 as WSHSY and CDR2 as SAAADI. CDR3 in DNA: TGCGCCAGCAGTGAGTCGGCGGAGCAGTTCTTC. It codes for CASSESAEQFF.

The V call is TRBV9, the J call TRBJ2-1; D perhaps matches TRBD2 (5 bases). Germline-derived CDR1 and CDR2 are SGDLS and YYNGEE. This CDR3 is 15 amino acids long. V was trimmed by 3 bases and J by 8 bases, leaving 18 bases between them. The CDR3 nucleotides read TGTGCCAGCAGCGCCCTCGCTGCCGGGCGGGATGAGCAGTTCTTC. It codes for CASSALAAGRDEQFF.

Here the CDR3 reads CASSLRQGAYEQYF. Written as DNA, the CDR3 is TGTGCCAGCAGCTTAAGGCAGGGGGCCTACGAGCAGTACTTC. The J gene is TRBJ2-7, the V gene TRBV5-5, with 7 bases that match TRBD1. The germline gives CDR1 SGHKS, CDR2 YYEKEE (reference sequence). Trimming at V came to 2 bases and at J to 2 bases, leaving 4 bases not matched to a gene. This CDR3 has 14 amino acids.

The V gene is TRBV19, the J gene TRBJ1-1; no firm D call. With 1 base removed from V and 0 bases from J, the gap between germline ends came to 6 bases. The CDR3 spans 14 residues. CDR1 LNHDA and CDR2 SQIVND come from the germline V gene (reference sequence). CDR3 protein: CASSIAFLNTEAFF. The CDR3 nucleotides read TGTGCCAGTAGTATAGCATTTTTGAACACTGAAGCTTTCTTT.

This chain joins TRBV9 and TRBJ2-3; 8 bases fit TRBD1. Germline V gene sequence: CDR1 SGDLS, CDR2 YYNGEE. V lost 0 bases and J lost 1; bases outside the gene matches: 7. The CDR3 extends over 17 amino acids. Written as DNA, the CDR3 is TGTGCCAGCAGCGTAGGGGGACAGGATTTTGGCACAGATACGCAGTATTTT. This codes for CASSVGGQDFGTDTQYF.

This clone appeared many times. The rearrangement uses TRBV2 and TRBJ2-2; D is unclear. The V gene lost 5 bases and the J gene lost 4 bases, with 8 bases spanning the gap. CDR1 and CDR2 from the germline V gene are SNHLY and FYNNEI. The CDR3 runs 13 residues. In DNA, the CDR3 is TGTGCCAGCAGTCTGTGGGCCACCGGGGAGCTGTTTTTT. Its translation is CASSLWATGELFF.

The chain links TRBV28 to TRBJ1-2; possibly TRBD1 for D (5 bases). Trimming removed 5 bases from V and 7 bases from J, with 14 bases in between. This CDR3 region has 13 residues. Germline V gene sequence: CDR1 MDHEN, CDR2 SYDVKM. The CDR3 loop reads CASSPQGRGGYTF. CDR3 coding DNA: TGTGCCAGCAGTCCCCAGGGACGGGGTGGCTACACCTTC.

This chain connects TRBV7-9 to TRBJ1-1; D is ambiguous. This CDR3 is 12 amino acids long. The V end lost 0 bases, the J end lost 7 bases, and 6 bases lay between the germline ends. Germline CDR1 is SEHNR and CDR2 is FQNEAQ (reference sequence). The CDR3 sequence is CASSLAADEAFF. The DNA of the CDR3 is TGTGCCAGCAGCTTAGCGGCCGATGAAGCTTTCTTT. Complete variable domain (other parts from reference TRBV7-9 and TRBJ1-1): DTGVSQNPRHKITKRGQNVTFRCDPISEHNRLYWYRQTLGQGPEFLTYFQNEAQLEKSRLLSDRFSAERPKGSFSTLEIQRTEQGDSAMYLCASSLAADEAFFGQGTRLTVV.

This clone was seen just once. CDR3 nucleotide sequence: TGTGCCAGCAGCGCAGGACTAGCGGGAGTCACAGATACGCAGTATTTT. This translates into CASSAGLAGVTDTQYF. The genes are TRBV13 and TRBJ2-3, with 13 bases that match TRBD2. CDR3 length equals 16 residues. CDR1 and CDR2 from the germline V gene are PRHDT and FYEKMQ (reference sequence). The V segment lost 5 bases and the J segment 2 bases; nucleotides outside the gene matches: 4.

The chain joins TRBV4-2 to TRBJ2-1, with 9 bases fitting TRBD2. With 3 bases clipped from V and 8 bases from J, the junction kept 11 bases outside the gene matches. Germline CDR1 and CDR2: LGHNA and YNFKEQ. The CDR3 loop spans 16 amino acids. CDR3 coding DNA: TGTGCCAGCAGCCAGGTAGGCGGGAGGGCCGCGGATGAGCAGTTCTTC. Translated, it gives CASSQVGGRAADEQFF.

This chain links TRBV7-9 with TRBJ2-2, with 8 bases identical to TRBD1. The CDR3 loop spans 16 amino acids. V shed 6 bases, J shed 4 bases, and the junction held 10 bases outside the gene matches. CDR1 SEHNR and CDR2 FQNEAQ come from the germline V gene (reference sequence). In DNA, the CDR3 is TGTGCCAGCAGAGCCGGGACAGGTTCTTCCACCGGGGAGCTGTTTTTT. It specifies CASRAGTGSSTGELFF.

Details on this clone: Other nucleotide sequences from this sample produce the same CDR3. CDR3 nucleotide sequence: TGTGCCAGCAGCTCCGAGGGACGGAGCTACGAGCAGTACTTC. This translates into CASSSEGRSYEQYF. The chain employs TRBV7-2 and TRBJ2-7; tentatively, D is TRBD1 or TRBD2 (5 bases each). V lost 4 bases to trimming and J lost 3 bases, with 13 bases between them. Germline V gene sequence: CDR1 SGHTA, CDR2 FQGNSA. This CDR3 region has 14 residues.

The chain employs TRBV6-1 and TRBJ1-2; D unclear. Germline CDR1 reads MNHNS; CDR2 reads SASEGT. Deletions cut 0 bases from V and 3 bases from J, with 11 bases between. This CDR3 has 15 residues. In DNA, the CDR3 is TGTGCCAGCAGTGAAGCCCAAACCCCCGACTATGGCTACACCTTC. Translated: CASSEAQTPDYGYTF.

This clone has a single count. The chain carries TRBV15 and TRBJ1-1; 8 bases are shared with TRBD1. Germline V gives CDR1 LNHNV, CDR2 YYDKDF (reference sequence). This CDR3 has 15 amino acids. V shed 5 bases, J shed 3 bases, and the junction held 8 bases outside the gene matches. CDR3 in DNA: TGTGCCACCAGCCCGCCGACAGGGGAGTACACTGAAGCTTTCTTT. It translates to CATSPPTGEYTEAFF.

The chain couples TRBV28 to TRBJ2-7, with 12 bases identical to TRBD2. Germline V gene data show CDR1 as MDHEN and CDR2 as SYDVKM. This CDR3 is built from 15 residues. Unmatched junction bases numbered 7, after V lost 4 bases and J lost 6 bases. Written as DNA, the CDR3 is TGTGCCAGCAGTTCCCGGACTAGCGGGATGGGCGAGCAGTACTTC. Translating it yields CASSSRTSGMGEQYF.

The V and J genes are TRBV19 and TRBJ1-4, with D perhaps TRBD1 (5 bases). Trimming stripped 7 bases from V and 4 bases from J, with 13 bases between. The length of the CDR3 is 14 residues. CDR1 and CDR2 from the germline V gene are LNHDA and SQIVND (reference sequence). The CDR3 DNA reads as TGTGCCAGTACCCCCGGGACCCTTAATGAAAAACTGTTTTTT. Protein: CASTPGTLNEKLFF.

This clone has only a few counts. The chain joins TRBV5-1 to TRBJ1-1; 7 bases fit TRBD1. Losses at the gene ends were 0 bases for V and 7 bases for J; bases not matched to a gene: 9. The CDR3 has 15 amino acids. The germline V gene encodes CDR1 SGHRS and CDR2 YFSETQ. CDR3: CASSLAQGVGGEAFF. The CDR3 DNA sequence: TGCGCCAGCAGCTTGGCCCAGGGGGTGGGTGGTGAAGCTTTCTTT.

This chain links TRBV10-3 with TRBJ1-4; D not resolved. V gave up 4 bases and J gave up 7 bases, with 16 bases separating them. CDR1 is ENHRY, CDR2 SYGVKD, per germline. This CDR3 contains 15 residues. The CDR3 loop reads CAISGNSGSGEKLFF. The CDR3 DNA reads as TGTGCCATCAGTGGGAACTCAGGAAGTGGTGAAAAACTGTTTTTT.

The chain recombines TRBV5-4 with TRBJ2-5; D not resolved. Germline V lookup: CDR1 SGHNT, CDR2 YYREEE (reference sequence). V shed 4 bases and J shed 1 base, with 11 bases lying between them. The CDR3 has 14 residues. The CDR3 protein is CASSARTAQETQYF. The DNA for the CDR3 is TGTGCCAGCAGCGCAAGGACGGCCCAAGAGACCCAGTACTTC.